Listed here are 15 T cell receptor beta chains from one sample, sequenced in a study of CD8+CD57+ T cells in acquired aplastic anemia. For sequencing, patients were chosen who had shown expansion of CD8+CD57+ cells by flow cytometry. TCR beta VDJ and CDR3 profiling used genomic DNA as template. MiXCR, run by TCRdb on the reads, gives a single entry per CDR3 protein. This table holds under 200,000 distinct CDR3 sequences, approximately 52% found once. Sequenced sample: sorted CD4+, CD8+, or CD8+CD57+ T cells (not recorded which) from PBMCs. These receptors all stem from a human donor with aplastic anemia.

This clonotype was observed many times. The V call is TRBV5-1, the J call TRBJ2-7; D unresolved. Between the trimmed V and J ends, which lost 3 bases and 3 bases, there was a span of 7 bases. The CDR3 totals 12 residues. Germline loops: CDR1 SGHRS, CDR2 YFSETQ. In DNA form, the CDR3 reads TGCGCCAGCAGCTCTACGAACTACGAGCAGTACTTC. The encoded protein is CASSSTNYEQYF. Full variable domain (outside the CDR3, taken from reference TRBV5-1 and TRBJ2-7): KAGVTQTPRYLIKTRGQQVTLSCSPISGHRSVSWYQQTPGQGLQFLFEYFSETQRNKGNFPGRFSGRQFSNSRSEMNVSTLELGDSALYLCASSSTNYEQYFGPGTRLTVT.

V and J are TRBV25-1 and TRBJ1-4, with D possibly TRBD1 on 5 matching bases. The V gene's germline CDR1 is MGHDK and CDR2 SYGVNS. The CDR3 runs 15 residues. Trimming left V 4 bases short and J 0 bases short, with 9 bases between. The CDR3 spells CASSALGATNEKLFF. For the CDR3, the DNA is TGTGCCAGCAGTGCGTTAGGGGCAACTAATGAAAAACTGTTTTTT.

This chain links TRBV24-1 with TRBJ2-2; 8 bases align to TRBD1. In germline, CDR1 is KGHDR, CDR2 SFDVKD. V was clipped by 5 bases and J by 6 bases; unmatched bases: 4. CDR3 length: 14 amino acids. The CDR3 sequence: CATSALTGAGELFF. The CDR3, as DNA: TGTGCCACCAGTGCCCTGACAGGGGCCGGGGAGCTGTTTTTT.

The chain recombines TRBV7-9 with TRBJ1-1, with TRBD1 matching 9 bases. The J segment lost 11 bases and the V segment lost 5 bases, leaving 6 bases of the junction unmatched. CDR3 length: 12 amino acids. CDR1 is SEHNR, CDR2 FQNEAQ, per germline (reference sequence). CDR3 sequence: CASSPWTGDAFF. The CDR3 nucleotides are TGTGCCAGCAGCCCTTGGACAGGGGATGCTTTCTTT.

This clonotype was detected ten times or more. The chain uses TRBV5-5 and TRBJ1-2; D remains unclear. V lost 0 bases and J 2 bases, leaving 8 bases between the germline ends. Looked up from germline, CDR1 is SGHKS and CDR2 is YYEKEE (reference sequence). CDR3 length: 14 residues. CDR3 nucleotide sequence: TGTGCCAGCAGCTTGGTTGCAGGAAACTATGGCTACACCTTC. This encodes CASSLVAGNYGYTF.

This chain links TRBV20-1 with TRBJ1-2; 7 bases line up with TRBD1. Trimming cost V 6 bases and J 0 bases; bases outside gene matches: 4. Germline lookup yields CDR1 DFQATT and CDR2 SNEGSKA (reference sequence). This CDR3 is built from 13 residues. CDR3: CSARDSTNYGYTF. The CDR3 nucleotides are TGCAGTGCCCGGGACAGCACTAACTATGGCTACACCTTC.

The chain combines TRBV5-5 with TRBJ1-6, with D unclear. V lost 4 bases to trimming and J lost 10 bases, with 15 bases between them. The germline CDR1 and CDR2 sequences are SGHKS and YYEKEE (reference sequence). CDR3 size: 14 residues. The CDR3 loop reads CASSETWRESPLHF. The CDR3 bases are TGTGCCAGCAGCGAGACATGGAGAGAATCACCCCTCCACTTT.

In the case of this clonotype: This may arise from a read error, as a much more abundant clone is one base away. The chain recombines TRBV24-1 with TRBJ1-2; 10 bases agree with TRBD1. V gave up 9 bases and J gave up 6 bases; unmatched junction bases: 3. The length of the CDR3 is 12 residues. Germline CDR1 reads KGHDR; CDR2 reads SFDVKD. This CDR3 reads CATGGQGNGYTF. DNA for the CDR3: TGTGCCACCGGGGGACAGGGGAATGGCTACACCTTC.

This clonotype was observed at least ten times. The CDR3 region has the DNA TGCGCCAGCAGCACCGACGGCCTCTACGAGCAGTACTTC. It encodes CASSTDGLYEQYF. V and J are TRBV5-1 and TRBJ2-7; unclear D gene. The germline V gene encodes CDR1 SGHRS and CDR2 YFSETQ. V dropped 4 bases and J dropped 3 bases, with 11 bases sitting between them. CDR3 length: 13 residues.

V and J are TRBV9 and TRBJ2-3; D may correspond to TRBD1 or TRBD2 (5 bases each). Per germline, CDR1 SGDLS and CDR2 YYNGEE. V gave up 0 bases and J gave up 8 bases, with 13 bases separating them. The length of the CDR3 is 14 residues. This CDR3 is CASSVAGGRGTQYF. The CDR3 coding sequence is TGTGCCAGCAGCGTAGCTGGGGGTAGGGGTACGCAGTATTTT. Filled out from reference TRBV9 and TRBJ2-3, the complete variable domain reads DSGVTQTPKHLITATGQRVTLRCSPRSGDLSVYWYQQSLDQGLQFLIQYYNGEERAKGNILERFSAQQFPDLHSELNLSSLELGDSALYFCASSVAGGRGTQYFGPGTRLTVL.

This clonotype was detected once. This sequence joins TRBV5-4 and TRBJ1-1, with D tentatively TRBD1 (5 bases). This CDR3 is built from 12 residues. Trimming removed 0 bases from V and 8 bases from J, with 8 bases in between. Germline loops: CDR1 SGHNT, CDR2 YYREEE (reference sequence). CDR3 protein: CASSLGGEEAFF. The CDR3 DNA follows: TGTGCCAGCAGCTTGGGGGGGGAGGAAGCTTTCTTT.

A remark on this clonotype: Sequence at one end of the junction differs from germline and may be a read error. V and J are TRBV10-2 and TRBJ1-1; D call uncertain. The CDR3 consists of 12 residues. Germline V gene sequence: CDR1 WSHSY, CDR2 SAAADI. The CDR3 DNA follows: TGCGCCAGCAGGGGGTTGGGCAGTGAAGCTCTCTTT. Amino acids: CASRGLGSEALF.

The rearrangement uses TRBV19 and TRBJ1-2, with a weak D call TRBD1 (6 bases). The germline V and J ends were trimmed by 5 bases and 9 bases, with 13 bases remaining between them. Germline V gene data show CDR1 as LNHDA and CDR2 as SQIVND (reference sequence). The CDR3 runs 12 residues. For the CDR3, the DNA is TGTGCCAGTAGTCCCCAGGACAGAAGCTACACCTTC. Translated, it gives CASSPQDRSYTF.

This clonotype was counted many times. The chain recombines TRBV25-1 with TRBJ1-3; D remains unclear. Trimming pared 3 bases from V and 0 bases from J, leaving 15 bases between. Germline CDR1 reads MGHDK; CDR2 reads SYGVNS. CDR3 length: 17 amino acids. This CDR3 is CASSDPTVQSSGNTIYF. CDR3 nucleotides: TGTGCCAGCAGTGACCCCACGGTCCAAAGCTCTGGAAACACCATATATTTT.

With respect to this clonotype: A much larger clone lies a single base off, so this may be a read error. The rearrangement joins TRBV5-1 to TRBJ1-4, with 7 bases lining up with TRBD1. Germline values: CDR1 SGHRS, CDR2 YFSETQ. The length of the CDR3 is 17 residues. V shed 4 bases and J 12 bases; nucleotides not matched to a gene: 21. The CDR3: CASSQSPTGRLREELFF. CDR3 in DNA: TGCGCCAGCAGCCAATCCCCGACAGGGAGGCTACGAGAAGAACTGTTTTTT.